The 30 T cell receptor beta chains given below trace back to one sample, sequenced in a study of spatial heterogeneity in lung cancer. Study-wide results and caveats: Mutation tallies in tumors tracked expanded intratumoral alpha and beta TCR counts.

For these receptors, no antigen is known. TCRdb reprocessed the 5' RACE reads with MiXCR, giving one entry per CDR3 protein. The table lists approximately 6,800 distinct CDR3 sequences, about 12% of them singletons. This sample's time point: sample taken at primary tumor resection. This sample comprised lung tumor tissue, obtained at surgery. The receptor set was obtained from a male donor with early-stage non-small cell lung cancer.

By proportion, this clonotype is medium-sized (0.01 to 0.1%). This beta chain lies outside the target of a library built for alpha chains; its clone size means little. V usage is TRBV6-1 and J usage is TRBJ2-3, with TRBD1 matching 8 bases. J gave up 7 bases and V 3 bases, and 3 bases lay outside the gene matches. The CDR3 consists of 13 residues. The germline V gene encodes CDR1 MNHNS and CDR2 SASEGT. The CDR3 region has the DNA TGTGCCAGCAGTGATGGACAGGGAAATACGCAGTATTTT. Residues: CASSDGQGNTQYF.

There are many counts of this clonotype. Since the library was made to target alpha chains, this beta chain is a stray read and its abundance is not meaningful. The gene calls are TRBV20-1 and TRBJ1-2; 7 bases map to TRBD1. Germline V gives CDR1 DFQATT, CDR2 SNEGSKA (reference sequence). The V gene end was trimmed by 5 bases and the J gene end by 0 bases; junction bases not matched to a gene: 12. The CDR3 covers 16 residues. CDR3 DNA sequence: TGCAGTGCTGCCCATCTTCCGGGACAGACTAACTATGGCTACACCTTC. This encodes CSAAHLPGQTNYGYTF.

The sample holds many counts of this clonotype. Because this beta chain is a stray read in a library intended to capture alpha chains, its abundance should not be given much weight. The chain uses TRBV7-9 and TRBJ2-4, with TRBD1 matching over 7 bases. This CDR3 is 16 amino acids long. Losses at the gene ends were 5 bases for V and 1 base for J; bases not matched to a gene: 8. From germline, CDR1 is SEHNR and CDR2 FQNEAQ (reference sequence). The CDR3 spells CASSKTGDWAKNIQYF. CDR3 DNA: TGTGCCAGCAGCAAAACAGGGGATTGGGCCAAAAACATTCAGTACTTC.

This clonotype was observed many times. This beta chain turned up in a library designed for alpha chains; as an off-target read, its abundance says little. The genes are TRBV12-3 or TRBV12-4 and TRBJ2-2; either TRBD1 or TRBD2 may supply D (7 bases each). The CDR3 sequence is 15 residues long. V lost 3 bases to trimming and J lost 7 bases, with 15 bases between them. CDR3: CASSFRQGGIGELFF. DNA for the CDR3: TGTGCCAGCAGTTTTCGGCAGGGGGGGATCGGGGAGCTGTTTTTT.

This clonotype is deemed large. Being off target in a library aimed at alpha chains, this beta chain has a size of little meaning. The chain couples TRBV7-3 to TRBJ1-1; D remains unclear. Germline V gene sequence: CDR1 SGHTA, CDR2 FQGTGA. Trimming stripped 2 bases from V and 1 base from J, with 5 bases between. The CDR3 is 13 residues long. Here the CDR3 reads CASSLQPNTEAFF. The CDR3, as DNA: TGTGCCAGCAGCTTACAACCGAACACTGAAGCTTTCTTT.

A word on this clonotype: A library made for alpha chains picked up this beta chain off target, so its size means little. The J gene is TRBJ1-1, the V gene TRBV18; TRBD1 might be the D (5 bases). The V end was cut by 0 bases, the J end by 1 base, with 15 bases between. This CDR3 region has 17 residues. CDR1 and CDR2 (germline): KGHSH, LQKENI. The CDR3 DNA follows: TGTGCCAGCTCACCACCTGAGAGAGCAGGGCCGAACACTGAAGCTTTCTTT. Protein sequence: CASSPPERAGPNTEAFF.

This clonotype was counted many times. A library prepared for alpha chains yielded this beta chain as an off-target read; its size is of little meaning. The gene calls are TRBV3-1 and TRBJ1-2; D not resolved. The CDR3 is 15 amino acids. Trimming took off 3 bases at V and 0 bases at J, with 11 bases between the two ends. Germline CDR1 LGHDT, CDR2 YNNKEL (reference sequence). The CDR3 here is CASSQWGLSNYGYTF. DNA for the CDR3: TGTGCCAGCAGCCAGTGGGGTCTCTCTAACTATGGCTACACCTTC.

This clonotype rates as medium-sized. For a library built for alpha chains, this beta chain is a stray read; little rests on its size. The chain has TRBV11-2 and TRBJ2-2; 10 nucleotides match TRBD1. After removal of 4 bases from V and 3 bases from J, the junction contained 2 bases not matched to a gene. Germline V gives CDR1 SGHAT, CDR2 FQNNGV. The CDR3 loop spans 15 amino acids. CDR3 in amino acids: CASSSGQGDTGELFF. CDR3 nucleotide sequence: TGTGCCAGCAGCTCCGGACAGGGGGACACCGGGGAGCTGTTTTTT.

The table lists this clonotype with many counts. Since it is a stray read in a library aimed at alpha chains, this beta chain has a size that is not meaningful. The chain employs TRBV30 and TRBJ1-3; TRBD1 is a possible D gene (5 bases). Germline values: CDR1 GTSNPN, CDR2 SVGIG (reference sequence). Between the trimmed V and J ends, which lost 0 bases and 0 bases, there was a span of 12 bases. The CDR3 extends over 16 amino acids. The CDR3, as DNA: TGTGCCTGGAGTGTACGGGGCGGTTCCTCTGGAAACACCATATATTTT. Translation: CAWSVRGGSSGNTIYF.

In the case of this clonotype: This beta chain represents an off-target read in a library built for alpha chains; its size is of limited meaning. The genes are TRBV7-9 and TRBJ1-2; D uncertain. The CDR3 runs to 11 residues. In germline, CDR1 is SEHNR, CDR2 FQNEAQ (reference sequence). V gave up 2 bases and J gave up 4 bases, with 2 bases separating them. The CDR3 DNA follows: TGTGCCAGCAGCTTACTCTATGGCTACACCTTC. Amino acids: CASSLLYGYTF.

This clonotype is termed medium-sized. The library was designed around alpha chains, so this beta chain is a stray read whose abundance carries little weight. The chain links TRBV3-1 to TRBJ1-6, with 7 bases lining up with TRBD1. V was clipped by 4 bases and J by 7 bases; unmatched bases: 7. The CDR3 has 15 residues. Germline assignment: CDR1 LGHDT and CDR2 YNNKEL (reference sequence). CDR3 sequence: CASSPARDRNSPLHF. As DNA, the CDR3 is TGTGCCAGCAGCCCAGCGCGGGACAGAAATTCACCCCTCCACTTT. Full variable domain (missing parts from reference TRBV3-1 and TRBJ1-6): DTAVSQTPKYLVTQMGNDKSIKCEQNLGHDTMYWYKQDSKKFLKIMFSYNNKELIINETVPNRFSPKSPDKAHLNLHINSLELGDSAVYFCASSPARDRNSPLHFGNGTRLTVT.

This clonotype was detected many times. This beta chain is an unintended read in a library built for alpha chains; its size means little. The gene calls are TRBV20-1 and TRBJ1-1, with 9 bases aligning to TRBD1. Germline trimming cut 3 bases from V and 11 bases from J; bases unmatched to any gene: 7. This CDR3 region has 12 residues. Germline CDR1 is DFQATT and CDR2 is SNEGSKA (reference sequence). CDR3 sequence: CSASHRDRAAFF. CDR3 bases: TGCAGTGCTAGTCATAGGGACAGGGCTGCTTTCTTT.

About this clonotype: This beta chain is a stray sequence in a library constructed for alpha chains; its clone size is not meaningful. The chain employs TRBV5-4 and TRBJ2-1; 8 bases agree with TRBD2. The V gene's germline CDR1 is SGHNT and CDR2 YYREEE (reference sequence). The CDR3 is 14 residues long. J gave up 0 bases and V 4 bases, and 0 bases lay outside the gene matches. CDR3: CASSRGGSYNEQFF. The CDR3 coding sequence is TGTGCCAGCAGCCGGGGGGGCTCCTACAATGAGCAGTTCTTC.

At least ten counts were recorded for this clonotype. This beta chain was picked up by a library intended for alpha chains and is off target, so its count carries little meaning. V gene TRBV6-1 combines with J gene TRBJ1-5, with D hard to call. The germline CDR1 and CDR2 sequences are MNHNS and SASEGT. V gave up 6 bases and J gave up 4 bases, with 10 bases separating them. The CDR3 consists of 13 residues. In nucleotides, the CDR3 is TGTGCCAGCAGGGCAACGGGGAATCAGCCCCAGCATTTT. It translates to CASRATGNQPQHF.

This clonotype ranks as medium-sized. This beta chain represents an off-target read in a library built for alpha chains; its size is of limited meaning. This CDR3 is CASSPRGTDEKLFF. CDR3 sequence (DNA): TGTGCCAGCTCACCACGAGGGACGGATGAAAAACTGTTTTTT. The V call is TRBV18, the J call TRBJ1-4; weak D call: TRBD1 (5 bases). The length of the CDR3 is 14 residues. Per the germline V gene, CDR1 is KGHSH and CDR2 is LQKENI. V lost 1 base and J 6 bases, leaving 9 bases between the germline ends.

About this clonotype: This beta chain turned up in a library designed for alpha chains; as an off-target read, its abundance says little. CDR3: CASRLVHNEQFF. The CDR3 DNA follows: TGTGCCAGCAGACTGGTCCACAATGAGCAGTTCTTC. The V and J genes are TRBV28 and TRBJ2-1, with D unclear. The length of the CDR3 is 12 residues. Germline CDR1 is MDHEN and CDR2 is SYDVKM. V was clipped by 6 bases and J by 5 bases, with 8 bases between them. Full variable domain (outside the CDR3, taken from reference TRBV28 and TRBJ2-1): DVKVTQSSRYLVKRTGEKVFLECVQDMDHENMFWYRQDPGLGLRLIYFSYDVKMKEKGDIPEGYSVSREKKERFSLILESASTNQTSMYLCASRLVHNEQFFGPGTRLTVL.

In its sample, this clonotype was seen many times. This beta chain is an off-target read within a library intended for alpha chains, so its frequency means little. The chain carries TRBV6-5 and TRBJ2-7, with D maybe TRBD1 (6 bases). V was cut by 2 bases and J by 5 bases, with 16 bases left in between. The CDR3 spans 15 residues. Germline loops: CDR1 MNHEY, CDR2 SVGAGI. This chain's CDR3 is CASSYEAGVTHEQYF. In nucleotides, the CDR3 is TGTGCCAGCAGTTACGAGGCAGGGGTAACACACGAGCAGTACTTC.

Many counts were recorded for this clonotype. At one boundary the junction diverges from the germline segment, which might be a read error. This beta chain is a stray read from a library made for alpha chains; its abundance is not meaningful. The chain combines TRBV6-2 or TRBV6-3 with TRBJ2-1, with D tentatively TRBD2 (6 bases). This CDR3 comprises 21 residues. Germline CDR1 and CDR2: MNHEY and SVGEGT. The CDR3 DNA is TGTACCAGCAGTTACCGAGGCTTGTCGGGAGCCCCGACTAGCTCCTACAATGAGCAGTTCTTC. This translates into CTSSYRGLSGAPTSSYNEQFF.

In its sample, this clonotype was seen once. Since the library was made to target alpha chains, this beta chain is a stray read and its abundance is not meaningful. This chain connects TRBV24-1 to TRBJ2-1; 7 positions match TRBD2. From germline, CDR1 is KGHDR and CDR2 SFDVKD. V shed 2 bases and J 7 bases; nucleotides not matched to a gene: 10. The length of the CDR3 is 16 residues. CDR3 DNA: TGTGCCACCAGTGATTACCTAGCGGAACGTGGTAATGAGCAGTTCTTC. The encoded protein is CATSDYLAERGNEQFF.

A word on this clonotype: This beta chain lies outside the target of a library built for alpha chains; its clone size means little. CDR3 bases: TGCGCCAGCAGCTTGTCTAGGTCGGCCGGGGAGCTGTTTTTT. This sequence encodes CASSLSRSAGELFF. The V and J genes are TRBV5-1 and TRBJ2-2, with D uncertain. CDR1 and CDR2 (germline): SGHRS, YFSETQ. The length of the CDR3 is 14 residues. With 1 base removed from V and 6 bases from J, the gap between germline ends came to 10 bases.

This clonotype was detected ten times or more. This beta chain is off target for a library built for alpha chains, so its abundance means little. The chain recombines TRBV12-3 or TRBV12-4 with TRBJ1-2; TRBD1 might be the D (5 bases). V gave up 8 bases and J gave up 0 bases, with 16 bases separating them. The CDR3 spans 15 residues. The chain's CDR3 is CASCKSGGANYGYTF. The CDR3 nucleotides read TGTGCCAGCTGCAAGAGCGGGGGGGCTAACTATGGCTACACCTTC.

This clonotype came up many times. Since the library was made to target alpha chains, this beta chain is a stray read and its abundance is not meaningful. The chain carries TRBV7-2 and TRBJ2-5; 10 nucleotides align to TRBD2. The J segment lost 4 bases and the V segment lost 3 bases, leaving 2 bases of the junction unmatched. The CDR3 consists of 14 residues. Looked up from germline, CDR1 is SGHTA and CDR2 is FQGNSA. CDR3: CASSFSGGPETQYF. In DNA, the CDR3 is TGTGCCAGCAGCTTTAGCGGGGGGCCAGAGACCCAGTACTTC.

This clonotype is medium-sized. Found in a library prepared for alpha chains, this beta chain is an off-target read, and its abundance has little meaning. The chain carries TRBV20-1 and TRBJ1-1; possible D gene TRBD1, 6 bases. The CDR3 length is 15 residues. Deletions cut 6 bases from V and 0 bases from J, with 17 bases between. Germline values: CDR1 DFQATT, CDR2 SNEGSKA (reference sequence). The CDR3 loop is CSARPAGAVNTEAFF. CDR3 in DNA: TGCAGTGCGAGACCGGCAGGGGCGGTGAACACTGAAGCTTTCTTT.

By share, this clonotype counts as medium-sized. The size of this beta chain means little, since it is a stray read in a library made for alpha chains. V and J are TRBV11-2 and TRBJ2-7; D is unresolved. The V gene's germline CDR1 is SGHAT and CDR2 FQNNGV. Trimming stripped 3 bases from V and 5 bases from J, with 11 bases between. The length of the CDR3 is 13 residues. The CDR3 protein is CASSFSQDHEQYV. The CDR3 bases are TGTGCCAGCAGCTTCTCCCAGGACCACGAGCAGTACGTC.

This clonotype is categorized as medium-sized (0.01 to 0.1%). The library was built for alpha chains, so this beta chain is an off-target read and its size means little. J is TRBJ2-1 and V is TRBV7-2; D not certain. Trimming cost V 1 base and J 9 bases, with 4 bases left between them. Germline CDR1 is SGHTA and CDR2 is FQGNSA. CDR3 length: 11 amino acids. CDR3 nucleotides: TGTGCCAGCAGCTTAGTAGTTGAGCAGTTCTTC. Encoded protein: CASSLVVEQFF.

A note on this clonotype: In a library made to pick up alpha chains, this beta chain is a stray read with a size that means little. The V gene is TRBV7-9, the J gene TRBJ2-5, with 9 bases identical to TRBD1. This CDR3 has 13 amino acids. After removal of 4 bases from V and 4 bases from J, the junction contained 1 base not matched to a gene. CDR1 is SEHNR, CDR2 FQNEAQ, per germline (reference sequence). The CDR3 coding sequence is TGTGCCAGCAGCTGGACAGGGGCAGAGACCCAGTACTTC. This codes for CASSWTGAETQYF.

There are many counts of this clonotype. Found in a library prepared for alpha chains, this beta chain is an off-target read, and its abundance has little meaning. The chain links TRBV5-1 to TRBJ1-1; 9 nucleotides match TRBD1. CDR3 length: 19 residues. Germline V gives CDR1 SGHRS, CDR2 YFSETQ. V was clipped by 2 bases and J by 4 bases; unmatched bases: 18. The CDR3 DNA reads TGCGCCAGCAGCTTTGCTGCTCCCAACAGGGGGCCTTTGATCACTGAAGCTTTCTTT. Translation: CASSFAAPNRGPLITEAFF.

In its sample, this clonotype ranks as medium-sized. This beta chain was picked up by a library intended for alpha chains and is off target, so its count carries little meaning. The chain joins TRBV5-1 to TRBJ1-4; the D is unclear. Germline V gene data show CDR1 as SGHRS and CDR2 as YFSETQ. The CDR3 length is 15 residues. V lost 3 bases and J 0 bases, leaving 9 bases between the germline ends. The CDR3 nucleotides read TGCGCCAGCAGCTCCGGGGATTCAACTAATGAAAAACTGTTTTTT. It yields the protein CASSSGDSTNEKLFF.

At least ten counts were recorded for this clonotype. This beta chain is a stray read from a library made for alpha chains; its abundance is not meaningful. This chain joins TRBV10-3 and TRBJ2-7; 10 bases are a match to TRBD1. Germline V gene data show CDR1 as ENHRY and CDR2 as SYGVKD. With 0 bases clipped from V and 5 bases from J, the junction kept 4 bases outside the gene matches. The CDR3 contains 15 residues. CDR3 sequence: CAISESYDRGHEQYV. The DNA for the CDR3 is TGTGCCATCAGTGAGTCGTATGACAGGGGGCACGAGCAGTACGTC.

This clonotype was seen at least ten times. This beta chain appears as a stray read in a library generated for alpha chains; its size is not informative. The chain recombines TRBV20-1 with TRBJ1-1; weak D call: TRBD1 (6 bases). Germline V gives CDR1 DFQATT, CDR2 SNEGSKA (reference sequence). Trimming stripped 0 bases from V and 1 base from J, with 12 bases between. CDR3 length: 15 residues. In DNA form, the CDR3 reads TGCAGTGCTAGAGATCCCTCCAGGGGGAACACTGAAGCTTTCTTT. This translates into CSARDPSRGNTEAFF.